These 27 T cell receptor beta chains originate from one sample sequenced in a study of glioma-infiltrating T cells after dendritic cell vaccination. Time point given: after dendritic cell vaccination, including at tumor progression/relapse. The data were produced by immunoSEQ multiplex PCR, yet TCRdb's version contains in-frame clones alone and is incomplete. The sample includes about 65,000 clones, approximately 89% seen only once; the top ten take 11%. The source was blood, collected after dendritic cell vaccination. The receptor set was obtained from a human donor with glioblastoma.

The J gene is TRBJ1-2, the V gene TRBV30, with 10 positions matching TRBD1. Per germline, CDR1 GTSNPN and CDR2 SVGIG (reference sequence). With 8 bases clipped from V and 2 bases from J, the junction kept 2 bases outside the gene matches. This CDR3 spans 12 amino acids. DNA of the CDR3: TGTGCCGGGGGACAGGGGAACTATGGCTACACCTTC. This encodes CAGGQGNYGYTF.

The chain uses TRBV14 and TRBJ2-7, with TRBD2 matching 7 bases. The V segment lost 1 base and the J segment 6 bases; nucleotides outside the gene matches: 3. The CDR3 extends over 13 amino acids. CDR1 is SGHDN, CDR2 FVKESK, per germline. CDR3 nucleotide sequence: TGTGCCAGCAGCCAAGTACGCGGGGGCGAGCAGTACTTC. This gives the protein CASSQVRGGEQYF.

This clone appeared once. The V call is TRBV2, the J call TRBJ1-2; possible D gene TRBD1, 6 bases. Deletions cut 6 bases from V and 7 bases from J, with 12 bases between. Looked up from germline, CDR1 is SNHLY and CDR2 is FYNNEI. This CDR3 has 12 residues. CDR3 amino acids: CASSAQGLGYTF. The CDR3 DNA follows: TGTGCCAGCAGCGCTCAGGGGCTTGGCTACACCTTC.

The chain employs TRBV10-3 and TRBJ1-1, with 9 bases that match TRBD1. The CDR3 consists of 12 residues. Germline trimming cut 6 bases from V and 5 bases from J; bases unmatched to any gene: 1. CDR1 is ENHRY and CDR2 is SYGVKD in the germline V gene. CDR3 DNA sequence: TGTGCCATCAGGACAGGGGGAACTGAAGCTTTCTTT. Residues: CAIRTGGTEAFF.

This clone was recorded a few times. The rearrangement links TRBV7-2 to TRBJ2-2; 8 bases agree with TRBD2. This CDR3 has 16 residues. Germline CDR1 is SGHTA and CDR2 is FQGNSA. V trimming: 7 bases; J trimming: 5 bases; junction bases outside the gene matches: 12. CDR3 amino acids: CASTPSGGWRTGELFF. CDR3 DNA: TGTGCCAGCACCCCCTCGGGGGGGTGGAGGACCGGGGAGCTGTTTTTT.

The chain joins TRBV5-8 to TRBJ2-5; 7 positions match TRBD1. The J segment lost 5 bases and the V segment lost 4 bases, leaving 8 bases of the junction unmatched. CDR1 is SGHTS, CDR2 YDEGEE, per germline. The CDR3 is made up of 14 amino acids. The CDR3 reads CASSRDSVRETQYF. The CDR3, as DNA: TGTGCCAGCAGCCGGGACAGTGTAAGGGAGACCCAGTACTTC.

The chain employs TRBV6-6 and TRBJ2-5; 7 bases line up with TRBD1. Near its end, the DNA agrees better with TRBJ2-7, so the J call may be wrong. This CDR3 has 16 residues. Germline values: CDR1 MNHNY, CDR2 SVGAGI (reference sequence). This chain's CDR3 is CASSATSGTAPYEQYF. The CDR3 DNA is TGTGCCAGCAGTGCGACCTCCGGGACAGCCCCCTACGAGCAGTACTTC.

The table lists this clone with a few counts. V and J are TRBV19 and TRBJ2-3; TRBD2 might be the D (5 bases). This CDR3 spans 16 amino acids. CDR1 LNHDA and CDR2 SQIVND come from the germline V gene (reference sequence). V lost 2 bases, J lost 2 bases, and 14 bases lay in between. Here the CDR3 reads CASSISGRALTDTQYF. Here the CDR3 DNA reads TGTGCCAGTAGTATAAGTGGGCGGGCCCTCACAGATACGCAGTATTTT.

Regarding this clone: Other DNA sequences of this sample code for an identical CDR3. The CDR3 is CASSLARAGETQYF. CDR3 DNA: TGTGCCAGCAGCTTGGCACGCGCTGGAGAGACCCAGTACTTC. The chain couples TRBV5-6 to TRBJ2-5; unclear D gene. Per the germline V gene, CDR1 is SGHDT and CDR2 is YYEEEE. V was clipped by 0 bases and J by 4 bases, with 10 bases between them. The CDR3 is made up of 14 amino acids.

This clone showed up just a few times. The chain recombines TRBV5-5 with TRBJ1-4; D call uncertain. Trimming shortened V by 1 base and J by 0 bases, and 7 bases separated the two germline ends. The CDR3 covers 15 residues. Germline CDR1 and CDR2: SGHKS and YYEKEE (reference sequence). CDR3 sequence (DNA): TGTGCCAGCAGCTTGCTCGGAGCAACTAATGAAAAACTGTTTTTT. Translation gives CASSLLGATNEKLFF.

The chain recombines TRBV19 with TRBJ1-2; maybe TRBD1 (6 bases). Deletions cut 1 base from V and 2 bases from J, with 11 bases between. The CDR3 loop spans 15 amino acids. CDR1 and CDR2 from the germline V gene are LNHDA and SQIVND (reference sequence). This CDR3 reads CASSIGAQGNYGYTF. The CDR3 DNA reads TGTGCCAGTAGTATAGGGGCCCAGGGGAACTATGGCTACACCTTC.

This clone was seen only once. The genes are TRBV19 and TRBJ2-3; 7 bases match TRBD2. CDR1 LNHDA and CDR2 SQIVND come from the germline V gene (reference sequence). Unmatched junction bases numbered 15, after V lost 8 bases and J lost 7 bases. CDR3 size: 15 residues. The CDR3 reads CASAAAGDQGNTQYF. The CDR3 DNA reads as TGTGCCAGTGCTGCGGCGGGGGACCAGGGAAATACGCAGTATTTT.

This clone was picked up a small number of times. The rearrangement joins TRBV7-2 to TRBJ1-4; no clear D. Per the germline V gene, CDR1 is SGHTA and CDR2 is FQGNSA. V was pared by 7 bases and J by 0 bases, with 6 bases between. The CDR3 spans 13 residues. CDR3 sequence: CASTGSTNEKLFF. The CDR3, as DNA: TGTGCCAGCACCGGGTCAACTAATGAAAAACTGTTTTTT.

This clone was detected only a few times. The CDR3 is CASSQWGDQPQHF. CDR3 in DNA: TGTGCCAGCAGCCAATGGGGGGATCAGCCCCAGCATTTT. V usage is TRBV6-6 and J usage is TRBJ1-5; tentatively, D is TRBD1 (5 bases). CDR3 length: 13 amino acids. Between the trimmed V and J ends, which lost 6 bases and 5 bases, there was a span of 11 bases. Looked up from germline, CDR1 is MNHNY and CDR2 is SVGAGI (reference sequence).

The chain employs TRBV7-2 and TRBJ1-5; D may be TRBD1 (6 bases). CDR1 SGHTA and CDR2 FQGNSA come from the germline V gene. The CDR3 is 13 residues long. Trimming pared 2 bases from V and 11 bases from J, leaving 13 bases between. In DNA form, the CDR3 reads TGTGCCAGCAGCTTACCTGGGGCAGGGGCCCAGCATTTT. Amino acid sequence: CASSLPGAGAQHF.

The rearrangement links TRBV29-1 to TRBJ2-7; 7 nucleotides agree with TRBD1. The CDR3 consists of 12 residues. Germline assignment: CDR1 SQVTM and CDR2 ANQGSEA. The V segment lost 8 bases and the J segment 6 bases; nucleotides outside the gene matches: 10. CDR3 coding DNA: TGCAGCTTCGACAGGGTCACCGGCGAGCAGTACTTC. It encodes CSFDRVTGEQYF.

The J gene is TRBJ2-5, the V gene TRBV6-5, with TRBD2 matching 7 bases. The CDR3 has 16 residues. CDR1 MNHEY and CDR2 SVGAGI come from the germline V gene. V lost 0 bases and J lost 2; bases outside the gene matches: 6. CDR3 protein: CASSYSFDSGQETQYF. For the CDR3, the DNA is TGTGCCAGCAGTTACTCGTTCGATAGCGGGCAAGAGACCCAGTACTTC.

V and J are TRBV11-2 and TRBJ1-5; D gene uncertain. Germline CDR1 and CDR2: SGHAT and FQNNGV. V was cut by 5 bases and J by 6 bases, with 8 bases left in between. The length of the CDR3 is 12 residues. In nucleotides, the CDR3 is TGTGCCAGCAGCCCACTCGGTCAGCCCCAGCATTTT. Translating gives CASSPLGQPQHF.

The chain joins TRBV6-1 to TRBJ2-7; D gene unclear. The CDR3 consists of 14 residues. The V gene lost 4 bases and the J gene lost 0 bases, with 10 bases spanning the gap. CDR1 MNHNS and CDR2 SASEGT come from the germline V gene. CDR3 loop: CASSASSSSYEQYF. In DNA, the CDR3 is TGTGCCAGCAGTGCCTCTAGTAGCTCCTACGAGCAGTACTTC.

This clone was detected only a few times. The CDR3 spells CASSQGLAVTDTQYF. The CDR3 DNA reads as TGCGCCAGCAGCCAAGGACTAGCGGTCACAGATACGCAGTATTTT. V is TRBV4-3 and J is TRBJ2-3, with TRBD2 identical over 9 bases. J gave up 2 bases and V 1 base, and 1 base lay outside the gene matches. Germline V gene data show CDR1 as LGHNA and CDR2 as YSLEER. The CDR3 is 15 amino acids.

This clone was seen once. The gene calls are TRBV29-1 and TRBJ2-1; 8 nucleotides line up with TRBD2. CDR1 and CDR2 (germline): SQVTM, ANQGSEA. The ends lost 5 bases at V and 5 bases at J; junction bases unmatched: 11. CDR3 length: 15 residues. For the CDR3, the DNA is TGCAGCGTTCGAACCGGGACTAGACCGAACAATGAGCAGTTCTTC. Protein: CSVRTGTRPNNEQFF.

This chain uses TRBV18 with TRBJ1-3; a possible D gene is TRBD1 (5 bases). CDR1 KGHSH and CDR2 LQKENI come from the germline V gene. V was trimmed by 2 bases and J by 3 bases, leaving 11 bases between them. The CDR3 runs 15 residues. CDR3 bases: TGTGCCAGCTCACCAGGAGGGGTTGGTGGAAACACCATATATTTT. Encoded protein: CASSPGGVGGNTIYF.

This sequence joins TRBV29-1 and TRBJ1-2; D not certain. This CDR3 is built from 14 residues. V lost 7 bases and J lost 5, with 20 bases in between. The germline V gene encodes CDR1 SQVTM and CDR2 ANQGSEA. The CDR3 is CSAAKSEGVYGYTF. The CDR3 coding sequence is TGCAGCGCTGCCAAATCCGAAGGAGTTTATGGCTACACCTTC.

The V and J genes are TRBV5-8 and TRBJ2-1; 8 bases match TRBD1. Germline V gene lookup returns CDR1 SGHTS and CDR2 YDEGEE. This CDR3 contains 14 residues. With 0 bases clipped from V and 16 bases from J, the junction kept 12 bases outside the gene matches. The CDR3 DNA reads TGTGCCAGCAGCTTGGCCGGGGTGACAGGGGTAAGATTCTTC. This sequence encodes CASSLAGVTGVRFF.

The rearrangement links TRBV23-1 to TRBJ2-6; TRBD1 aligns across 11 bases. TRBV23-1 is given ORF status, its function remaining uncertain. The V segment lost 2 bases and the J segment 3 bases; nucleotides outside the gene matches: 6. The CDR3 loop spans 18 amino acids. CDR3 DNA: TGCGCCAGCAGTCAAAAGGACAGGGGGCTTAGTGGGGCCAACGTCCTGACTTTC. It encodes CASSQKDRGLSGANVLTF.

The genes are TRBV6-6 and TRBJ2-7; 9 positions match TRBD2. V gave up 6 bases and J gave up 2 bases; unmatched junction bases: 5. The CDR3 is 14 residues long. CDR1 and CDR2 (germline): MNHNY, SVGAGI (reference sequence). CDR3 sequence reads: CASRSGGSPYEQYF. CDR3 bases: TGTGCCAGCAGGAGCGGGGGGTCTCCCTACGAGCAGTACTTC.

This clone was recorded once. The chain couples TRBV11-3 to TRBJ2-1, with TRBD2 identical over 10 bases. J was trimmed by 15 bases and V by 5 bases; bases with no gene match: 7. CDR1 and CDR2 from the germline V gene are SGHNT and YENEEA. The CDR3 contains 12 residues. CDR3 region: CASSTLAGPGFF. CDR3 in DNA: TGTGCCAGCAGCACACTAGCGGGACCAGGGTTCTTC.